This T cell receptor beta chain was sequenced during a study of identifying expanded T cells in peripheral blood. Per the germline V gene, CDR1 is LNHDA and CDR2 is SQIVND (reference sequence). Trimming pared 3 bases from V and 1 base from J, leaving 12 bases between. The CDR3 sequence is 15 residues long. Points on this clone: As yet, its antigen is unknown.

Clones were sequenced by immunoSEQ multiplex PCR, and TCRdb holds only the in-frame ones, with some missing. The repertoire holds more than 85,000 clones, with approximately 90% as singletons. Regarding the study as a whole: Clone count variance between roughly 2-week samples rose with total template count. Technical replicates showed around 1.3 changed clones; two weeks about 16.4; four weeks 19.

The sequence was obtained from a person aged 18 to 75 in good health. The chain carries TRBV19 and TRBJ2-5, with a weak D call TRBD1 (7 bases). The specimen sequenced was blood. The CDR3 sequence is CASSIYRGGQETQYF. In nucleotides, the CDR3 is TGTGCCAGTAGTATCTACAGGGGAGGCCAAGAGACCCAGTACTTC.